This T cell receptor beta chain was observed in a study of control samples from healthy donors and cancer patients. Points on this clone: At the DNA level, this CDR3 is encoded by other sequences in the same sample as well.

Clones were sequenced by immunoSEQ multiplex PCR, and TCRdb holds only the in-frame ones, with some missing. The profile shows some 71,000 clones, approximately 89% of them singletons. V was pared by 3 bases and J by 5 bases, with 5 bases between. CDR3 size: 12 residues. Germline CDR1 and CDR2: SEHNR and FQNEAQ (reference sequence). Sequenced: PBMCs. The J gene is TRBJ2-1, the V gene TRBV7-9, with no clear D. The TCR was taken from a man aged 60-69 years with colorectal cancer. CDR3 nucleotides: TGTGCCAGCAGCTTGGGTAACAATGAGCAGTTCTTC. Its translation is CASSLGNNEQFF.